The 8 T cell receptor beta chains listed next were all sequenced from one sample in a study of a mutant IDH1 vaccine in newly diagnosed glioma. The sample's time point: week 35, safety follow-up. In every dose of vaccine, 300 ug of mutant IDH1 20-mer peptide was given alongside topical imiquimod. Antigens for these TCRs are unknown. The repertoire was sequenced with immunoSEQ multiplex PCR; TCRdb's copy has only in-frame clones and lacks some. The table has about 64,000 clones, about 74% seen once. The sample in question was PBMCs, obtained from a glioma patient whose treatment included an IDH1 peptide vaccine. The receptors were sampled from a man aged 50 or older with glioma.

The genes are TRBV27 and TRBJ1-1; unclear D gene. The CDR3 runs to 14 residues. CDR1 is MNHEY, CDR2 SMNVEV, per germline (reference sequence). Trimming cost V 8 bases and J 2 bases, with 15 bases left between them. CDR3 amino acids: CASRRFDGNTEAFF. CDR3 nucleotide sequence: TGTGCCAGCCGTAGGTTCGATGGTAACACTGAAGCTTTCTTT.

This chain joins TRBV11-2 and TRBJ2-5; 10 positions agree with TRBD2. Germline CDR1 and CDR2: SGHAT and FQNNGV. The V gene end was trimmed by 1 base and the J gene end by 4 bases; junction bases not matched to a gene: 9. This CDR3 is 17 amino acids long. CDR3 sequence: CASSLVPASGGSETQYF. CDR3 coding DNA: TGTGCCAGCAGCTTAGTCCCCGCTAGCGGGGGATCAGAGACCCAGTACTTC.

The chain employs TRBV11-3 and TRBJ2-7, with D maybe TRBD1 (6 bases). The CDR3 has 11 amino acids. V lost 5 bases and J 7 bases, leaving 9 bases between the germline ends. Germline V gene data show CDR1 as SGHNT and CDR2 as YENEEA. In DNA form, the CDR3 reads TGTGCCAGCAGCCGAGGACAGGAGCAGTACTTC. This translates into CASSRGQEQYF.

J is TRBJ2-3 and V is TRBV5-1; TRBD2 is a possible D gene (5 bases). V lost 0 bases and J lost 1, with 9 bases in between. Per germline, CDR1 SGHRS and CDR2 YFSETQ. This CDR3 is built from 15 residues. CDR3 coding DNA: TGCGCCAGCAGCTTGGAGGAGGCGGGCACAGATACGCAGTATTTT. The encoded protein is CASSLEEAGTDTQYF.

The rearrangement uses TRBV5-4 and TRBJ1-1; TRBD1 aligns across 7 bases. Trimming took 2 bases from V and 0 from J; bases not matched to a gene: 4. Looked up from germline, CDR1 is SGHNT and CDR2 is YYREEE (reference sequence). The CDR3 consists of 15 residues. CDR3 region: CASSLGGQMNTEAFF. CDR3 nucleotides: TGTGCCAGCAGCTTAGGGGGACAGATGAACACTGAAGCTTTCTTT.

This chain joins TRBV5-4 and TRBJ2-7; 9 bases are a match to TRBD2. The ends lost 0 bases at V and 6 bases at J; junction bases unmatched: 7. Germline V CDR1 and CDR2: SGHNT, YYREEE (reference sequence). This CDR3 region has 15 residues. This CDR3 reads CASSLAGAGGREQYF. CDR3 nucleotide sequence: TGTGCCAGCAGCTTGGCCGGTGCGGGGGGGCGCGAGCAGTACTTC.

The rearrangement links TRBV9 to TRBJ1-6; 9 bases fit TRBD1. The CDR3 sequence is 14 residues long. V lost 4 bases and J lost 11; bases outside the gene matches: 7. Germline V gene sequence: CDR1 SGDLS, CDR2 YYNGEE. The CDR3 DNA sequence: TGTGCCAGCAGCCTAGGGACAGGGAACCCACCCCTCCACTTT. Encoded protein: CASSLGTGNPPLHF.

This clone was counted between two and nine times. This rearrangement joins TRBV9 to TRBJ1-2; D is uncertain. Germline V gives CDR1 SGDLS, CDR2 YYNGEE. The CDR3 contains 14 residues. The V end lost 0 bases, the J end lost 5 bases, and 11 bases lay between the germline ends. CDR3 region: CASSVGTLRYGYTF. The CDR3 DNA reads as TGTGCCAGCAGCGTAGGCACCCTGAGGTATGGCTACACCTTC.